The rows below give T cell receptor beta chains drawn from one sample of a study of blood T cell repertoires in COVID-19. TCRdb's copy holds only in-frame clones and misses some; the assay was immunoSEQ multiplex PCR. This table holds approximately 84,000 clones, almost 90% found once. The specimen was peripheral blood. The source of these receptors is a human donor with active COVID-19. The donor label of this sample is uncertain. The CDR3 runs from the conserved cysteine through the conserved F or W. D genes are given only for firm matches. Expanded clones are given a class, and other clones once, few, many or no size at all.

j_call d_call clone_size v_call cdr3_aa cdr3_nt
TRBJ2-7 TRBD2 - TRBV5-6 CASSVERLAGFGEQYF TGTGCCAGCAGCGTCGAACGACTAGCGGGGTTTGGCGAGCAGTACTTC
TRBJ2-2 TRBD1 few TRBV19 CASRPPGQGATGELFF TGTGCCAGTAGACCCCCGGGACAGGGGGCGACCGGGGAGCTGTTTTTT
TRBJ1-2 - - TRBV4-2 CASSQDQAGTTNYGYTF TGTGCCAGCAGCCAAGATCAGGCAGGCACGACTAACTATGGCTACACCTTC
TRBJ2-2 - - TRBV18 CASSPIGQNTGELFF TGTGCCAGCTCACCAATAGGACAGAACACCGGGGAGCTGTTTTTT
TRBJ2-7 TRBD1 - TRBV28 CASVRDRGYEQYF TGTGCCAGCGTACGGGACAGGGGCTACGAGCAGTACTTC
TRBJ1-2 TRBD1 - TRBV6-2/TRBV6-3 CASSIRTGLDYGYTF TGTGCCAGCAGTATCCGGACAGGGTTGGACTATGGCTACACCTTC
TRBJ2-2 - - TRBV19 CASSIRGSGTGELFF TGTGCCAGTAGTATTCGGGGTAGTGGCACCGGGGAGCTGTTTTTT
TRBJ2-2 - - TRBV6-5 CASRRQANTGELFF TGTGCCAGCAGAAGACAGGCGAACACCGGGGAGCTGTTTTTT
TRBJ2-7 TRBD1 once TRBV27 CASSSWTGSYEQYF TGTGCCAGCAGTTCTTGGACAGGGAGCTACGAGCAGTACTTC
TRBJ2-2 - - TRBV5-1 CASSQNIVRAGELFF TGCGCCAGCAGCCAAAACATTGTTCGGGCCGGGGAGCTGTTTTTT
TRBJ2-3 TRBD2 - TRBV5-5 CASSLGTSGGADTQYF TGTGCCAGCAGCTTGGGGACTAGCGGGGGGGCGGATACGCAGTATTTT
TRBJ1-4 - - TRBV5-4 CASSSGLGGIGEKLFF TGTGCCAGCAGCTCGGGACTTGGGGGGATTGGTGAAAAACTGTTTTTT
TRBJ1-5 TRBD1 once TRBV19 CASSMAPLGQVNQPQHF TGTGCCAGTAGTATGGCCCCATTAGGACAGGTTAATCAGCCCCAGCATTTT
TRBJ1-2 - - TRBV20-1 CSASIRRPGGYTF TGCAGTGCTAGTATCCGGCGGCCTGGTGGCTACACCTTC
TRBJ1-4 - - TRBV7-9 CASSTGFVNEKLFF TGTGCCAGCAGTACAGGGTTCGTTAATGAAAAACTGTTTTTT